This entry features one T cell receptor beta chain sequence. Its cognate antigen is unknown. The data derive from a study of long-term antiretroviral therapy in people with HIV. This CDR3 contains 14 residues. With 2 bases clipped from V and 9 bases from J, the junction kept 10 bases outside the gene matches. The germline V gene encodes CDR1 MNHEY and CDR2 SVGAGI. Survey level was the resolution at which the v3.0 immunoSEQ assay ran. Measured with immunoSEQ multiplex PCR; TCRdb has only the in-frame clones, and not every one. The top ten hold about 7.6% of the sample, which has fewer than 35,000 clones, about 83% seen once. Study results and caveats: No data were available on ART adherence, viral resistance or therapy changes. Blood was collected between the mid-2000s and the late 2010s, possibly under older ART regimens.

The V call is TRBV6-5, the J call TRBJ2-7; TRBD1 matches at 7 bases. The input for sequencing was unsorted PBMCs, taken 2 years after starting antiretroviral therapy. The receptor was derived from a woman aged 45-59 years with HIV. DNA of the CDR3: TGTGCCAGCAGTTACGTGGACAGGTTCTTCGTGCAGTACGTC. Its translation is CASSYVDRFFVQYV.